The source of this TCR beta chain is a study of identical twins. Concerning this clonotype itself: No antigen is known for it.

Template switching created a universal primer site, and the cDNA included unique molecular identifiers. TCRdb analysed the 5' RACE reads with MiXCR anew, one entry per CDR3 protein. The repertoire includes 1.5 million to 2 million distinct CDR3 sequences, around a third of them detected once, and around 0.25% sits in the top ten. General study results and limits: Twins shared beta out-of-frame sequences in excess, but this excess was weaker. Clonotypes of the beta chain that were abundant in cord blood carried fewer insertions (memory repertoires showed none).

Trimming cost V 7 bases and J 1 base, with 13 bases left between them. Germline V gives CDR1 MDHEN, CDR2 SYDVKM. The CDR3 has 14 residues. The specimen sequenced was cord blood. The chain combines TRBV28 with TRBJ1-1, with D hard to call. The sequence was obtained from a newborn girl in good health. Here the CDR3 reads CASMMDWQNTEAFF. CDR3 bases: TGTGCCAGCATGATGGACTGGCAGAACACTGAAGCTTTCTTT.